The 4 T cell receptor beta chains listed next were all sequenced from one sample in a study of T-cell memory formation after mild COVID-19. TCRdb used MiXCR to reprocess the 5' RACE reads, holding one entry per CDR3 protein. Of about 430,000 distinct CDR3 sequences listed, 15% to 20% were seen once; the top ten hold about 22%. The sequencing sample was made of PBMCs or a T cell subset sorted from them (not recorded which). These receptors all come from a man aged 18 to 29 who had mild COVID-19 (a few samples of this study predate the infection). Cell type and time point are not known.

This clonotype has a handful of counts. The gene calls are TRBV11-2 and TRBJ1-1; TRBD1 matches 8 bases. Germline V gives CDR1 SGHAT, CDR2 FQNNGV. V lost 1 base and J lost 1; bases outside the gene matches: 2. CDR3 length equals 15 residues. CDR3 sequence reads: CASSLAGTGNTEAFF. DNA of the CDR3: TGTGCCAGCAGCTTAGCCGGGACAGGGAACACTGAAGCTTTCTTT.

V gene TRBV29-1 combines with J gene TRBJ1-1, with TRBD1 matching over 8 bases. The CDR3 sequence is 14 residues long. Trimming removed 6 bases from V and 3 bases from J; junction bases left unmatched: 9. In germline, CDR1 is SQVTM, CDR2 ANQGSEA. The CDR3: CSVATGGRDTEAFF. The CDR3, as DNA: TGCAGCGTGGCTACAGGGGGTAGGGACACTGAAGCTTTCTTT.

J is TRBJ2-7 and V is TRBV6-2 or TRBV6-3; 8 nucleotides line up with TRBD1. The CDR3 loop spans 14 amino acids. Germline V gives CDR1 MNHEY, CDR2 SVGEGT. The junction had 4 bases not matched to a gene; V was cut back by 6 bases and J by 0 bases. This CDR3 is CASRGTGRSYEQYV. In nucleotides, the CDR3 is TGTGCCAGCAGGGGGACAGGCCGCTCCTACGAGCAGTACGTC.

This clonotype came up a few times. The V and J genes are TRBV7-9 and TRBJ2-5, with TRBD1 matching 8 bases. The germline CDR1 and CDR2 sequences are SEHNR and FQNEAQ (reference sequence). Germline trimming cut 3 bases from V and 5 bases from J; bases unmatched to any gene: 5. CDR3 length: 14 residues. Written as DNA, the CDR3 is TGTGCCAGCAGCTTCGCAGGGGGCGACGAGACCCAGTACTTC. Translating it yields CASSFAGGDETQYF.